This TCR beta chain was captured by sequencing in a study of shared clonotypes between healthy human individuals. Trimming at V came to 6 bases and at J to 9 bases, leaving 14 bases not matched to a gene. Germline V gene lookup returns CDR1 LNHDA and CDR2 SQIVND (reference sequence). This CDR3 region has 15 residues. Ten or more counts support this clone. Unsorted PBMC replicate PCRs used about 290 ng DNA, tens of thousands of T cell genomes. Profiling relied on immunoSEQ multiplex PCR, and the TCRdb table lists in-frame clones only, not all of them. Of about 470,000 clones detected, 70% to 80% appear once; the ten largest clones hold 13%. All donors were healthy HIV-negative adults lacking recent acute infections or vaccinations.

The chain couples TRBV19 to TRBJ2-1; 7 nucleotides match TRBD1. The source of this sequence is a woman in her 40s in good health. Some clones in this sample may be carry-over from other donors' samples. Sequencing used PBMCs. The CDR3 loop reads CASSATGDRGGEQFF. The CDR3 DNA reads as TGTGCCAGTAGCGCAACAGGGGATAGAGGGGGTGAGCAGTTCTTC.